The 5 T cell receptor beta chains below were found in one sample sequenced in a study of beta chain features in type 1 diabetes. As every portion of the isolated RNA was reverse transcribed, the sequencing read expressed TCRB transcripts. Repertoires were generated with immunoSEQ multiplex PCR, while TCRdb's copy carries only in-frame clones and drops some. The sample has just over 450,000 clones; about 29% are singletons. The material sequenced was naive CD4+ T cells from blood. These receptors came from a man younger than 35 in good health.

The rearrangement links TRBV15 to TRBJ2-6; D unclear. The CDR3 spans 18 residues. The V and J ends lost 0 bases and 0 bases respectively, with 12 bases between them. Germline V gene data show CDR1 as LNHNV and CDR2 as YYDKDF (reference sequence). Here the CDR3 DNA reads TGTGCCACCAGCAGAGATAGGGCAGCGCACTCTGGGGCCAACGTCCTGACTTTC. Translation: CATSRDRAAHSGANVLTF.

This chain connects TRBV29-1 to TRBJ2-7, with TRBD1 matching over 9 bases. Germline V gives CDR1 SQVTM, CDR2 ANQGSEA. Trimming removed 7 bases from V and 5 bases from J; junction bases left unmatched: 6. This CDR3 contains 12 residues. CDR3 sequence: CSGTGTGNEQYF. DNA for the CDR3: TGCAGCGGCACCGGGACAGGGAACGAGCAGTACTTC.

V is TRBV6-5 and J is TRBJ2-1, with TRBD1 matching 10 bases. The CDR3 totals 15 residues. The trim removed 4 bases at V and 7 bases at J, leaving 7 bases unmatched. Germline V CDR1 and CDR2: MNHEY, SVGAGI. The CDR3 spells CASSSSGTGVNEQFF. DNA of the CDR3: TGTGCCAGCAGTTCGTCCGGGACAGGGGTGAATGAGCAGTTCTTC.

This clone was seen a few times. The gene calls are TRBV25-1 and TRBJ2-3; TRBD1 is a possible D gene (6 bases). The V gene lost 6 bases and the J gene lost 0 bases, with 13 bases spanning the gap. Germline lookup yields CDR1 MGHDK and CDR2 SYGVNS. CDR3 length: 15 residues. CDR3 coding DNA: TGTGCCAGCAGCCGAACAGGGTCTAGCACAGATACGCAGTATTTT. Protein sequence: CASSRTGSSTDTQYF. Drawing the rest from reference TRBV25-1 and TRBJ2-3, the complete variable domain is EADIYQTPRYLVIGTGKKITLECSQTMGHDKMYWYQQDPGMELHLIHYSYGVNSTEKGDLSSESTVSRIRTEHFPLTLESARPSHTSQYLCASSRTGSSTDTQYFGPGTRLTVL.

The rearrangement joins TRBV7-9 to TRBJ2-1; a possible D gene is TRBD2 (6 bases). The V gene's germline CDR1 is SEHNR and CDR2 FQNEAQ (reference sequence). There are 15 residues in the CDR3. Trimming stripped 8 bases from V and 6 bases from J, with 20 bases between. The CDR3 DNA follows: TGTGCCAGCCTGTCTAGCGCCAGACTATTCAATGAGCAGTTCTTC. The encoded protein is CASLSSARLFNEQFF.